This is a list of T cell receptor beta chains from one sample in a study of blood T cells in healthy people across ages. TCRdb reprocessed the 5' RACE reads via MiXCR and lists one record per CDR3 protein. The profile shows roughly 1.4 million distinct CDR3 sequences, roughly 60% of them singletons. The sample consisted of blood. The origin of the receptors is a man aged 18 to 29 in good health. Both conserved end residues are part of each CDR3. The D gene is left open where the match is weak. Size is omitted from some rows. Given values are once, few, many or a class for expanded clones.

clone_size	d_call	v_call	j_call	cdr3_nt	cdr3_aa
.	.	TRBV12-3/TRBV12-4	TRBJ1-5	TGTGCCAGCAGTTTGCTGGGCGATCAGCCCCAGCATTTT	CASSLLGDQPQHF
.	.	TRBV6-5	TRBJ2-1	TGTGCCAGCAGACTCAGGGAGGAGGGATACAATGAGCAGTTCTTC	CASRLREEGYNEQFF
few	.	TRBV4-1	TRBJ2-7	TGCGCCAGCAGCCCTGGCGGAGGGGTGAACGAGCAGTACTTC	CASSPGGGVNEQYF
.	TRBD1	TRBV7-9	TRBJ1-2	TGTGCCAGCACTCAGACAGGGGTCCCGACTAACTATGGCTACACCTTC	CASTQTGVPTNYGYTF
.	.	TRBV10-3	TRBJ1-1	TGTGCCATCCAGCTGGGGGCTCGGGGCACTGAAGCTTTCTTT	CAIQLGARGTEAFF
few	TRBD2	TRBV3-1	TRBJ2-3	TGTGCCAGCAGCCCCGTCCTGACTAGCGGGAGTTTGACGCAGTATTTT	CASSPVLTSGSLTQYF
.	.	TRBV10-3	TRBJ2-1	TGTGCCTCCGGTTTGGGGGGGGGCTACCTGAGCTCCTACAATGAGCAGTTCTTC	CASGLGGGYLSSYNEQFF
.	TRBD2	TRBV3-1	TRBJ2-5	TGTGCCAGCAGCCCCTCTTGGACTAGCGGGGGAGTAGAGACCCAGTACTTC	CASSPSWTSGGVETQYF
.	TRBD2	TRBV27	TRBJ2-3	TGTGCCAGCAGCCCGACTAGCGGGATGGCTACAGATACGCAGTATTTT	CASSPTSGMATDTQYF
.	.	TRBV27	TRBJ2-7	TGTGCCAGCAGTTTATTCGACTCCTCCTACGAGCAGTACTTC	CASSLFDSSYEQYF
many	.	TRBV20-1	TRBJ2-5	TGCAGTGCTACCCGAAGGGGGTGGGAGGCAGAGACCCAGTACTTC	CSATRRGWEAETQYF
once	TRBD2	TRBV6-2/TRBV6-3	TRBJ2-1	TGTGCCATCGGGACTAGCGGGTTCTACAATGAGCAGTTCTTC	CAIGTSGFYNEQFF
.	.	TRBV11-2	TRBJ2-7	TGTGCCAGCAGCTTCGGACGCAGGGACCCTAGTTACGAGCAGTACTTC	CASSFGRRDPSYEQYF
.	.	TRBV11-2	TRBJ2-7	TGTGCCAGCAGCTCGTTTAGGGTCTACACTCCGACCGACGAGCAGTACTTC	CASSSFRVYTPTDEQYF
few	TRBD2	TRBV7-9	TRBJ2-7	TGTGCCAGCAGCTCCCCTGGGACTAGCGGTTACGAGCAGTACTTC	CASSSPGTSGYEQYF
few	.	TRBV11-1	TRBJ2-7	TGTGCCAGCAGCTTAGAGGGCAGGGCCGAGCAGTACTTC	CASSLEGRAEQYF
.	.	TRBV6-5	TRBJ1-1	TGTGCCAGCAGTTACCGTTCAGGGTCGATCACTGAAGCTTTCTTT	CASSYRSGSITEAFF